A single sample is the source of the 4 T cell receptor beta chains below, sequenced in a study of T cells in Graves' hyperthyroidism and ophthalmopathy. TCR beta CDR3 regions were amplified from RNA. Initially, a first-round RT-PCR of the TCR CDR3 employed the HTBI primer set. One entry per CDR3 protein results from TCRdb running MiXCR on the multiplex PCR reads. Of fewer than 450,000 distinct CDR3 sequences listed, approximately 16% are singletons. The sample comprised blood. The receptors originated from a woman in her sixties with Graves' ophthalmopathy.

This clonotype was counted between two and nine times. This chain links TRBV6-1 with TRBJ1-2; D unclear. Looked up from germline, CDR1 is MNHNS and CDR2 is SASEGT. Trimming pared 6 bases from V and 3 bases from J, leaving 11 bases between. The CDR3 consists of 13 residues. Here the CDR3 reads CASRLDRDYGYTF. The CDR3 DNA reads TGTGCCAGCAGATTGGACCGGGACTATGGCTACACCTTC.

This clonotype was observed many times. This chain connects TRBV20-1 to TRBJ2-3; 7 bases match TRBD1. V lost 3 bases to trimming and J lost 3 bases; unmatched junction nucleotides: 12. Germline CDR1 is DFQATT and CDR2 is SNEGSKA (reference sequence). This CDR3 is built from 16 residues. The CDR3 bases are TGCAGTGCTAGCTGGACAGGTCGGTTTGGGACAGATACGCAGTATTTT. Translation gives CSASWTGRFGTDTQYF.

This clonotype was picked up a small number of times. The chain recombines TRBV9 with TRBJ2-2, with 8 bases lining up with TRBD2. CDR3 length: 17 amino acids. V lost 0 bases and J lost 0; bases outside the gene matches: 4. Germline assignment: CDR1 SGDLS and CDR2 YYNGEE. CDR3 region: CASSVVDSGANTGELFF. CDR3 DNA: TGTGCCAGCAGCGTAGTAGATAGCGGGGCGAACACCGGGGAGCTGTTTTTT.

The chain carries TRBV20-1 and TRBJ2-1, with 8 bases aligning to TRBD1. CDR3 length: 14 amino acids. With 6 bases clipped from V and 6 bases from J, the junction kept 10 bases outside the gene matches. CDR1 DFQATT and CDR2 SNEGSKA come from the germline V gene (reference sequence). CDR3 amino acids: CSAIPDRAANEQFF. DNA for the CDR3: TGCAGTGCCATCCCGGACAGGGCGGCCAATGAGCAGTTCTTC.